This T cell receptor (beta chain) is drawn from a study of blood T cells in healthy people across ages. Primed by a sample-barcoded 5' primer and a J-beta primer mix, a second PCR proceeded for about 6 to 11 cycles. TCRdb fed the 5' RACE reads into MiXCR, producing one record per CDR3 protein. The sample contains hundreds of thousands of distinct CDR3 sequences, roughly 43% of which appear only once. Broader study findings: When one million T cells were used, diversity estimates were thought to be underestimates.

CDR3 length: 15 amino acids. V dropped 5 bases and J dropped 5 bases, with 18 bases sitting between them. Per the germline V gene, CDR1 is MNHEY and CDR2 is SVGEGT. In the case of this clonotype: As yet, its antigen is unknown.

This chain links TRBV6-2 or TRBV6-3 with TRBJ1-1, with no clear D. Sample: blood. This receptor was obtained from a man aged 80 or over in good health. CDR3 loop: CASSTRSKDRTEAFF. DNA for the CDR3: TGTGCCAGCAGTACCCGGAGCAAAGATAGGACTGAAGCTTTCTTT.